The 8 T cell receptor beta chains listed next were all sequenced from one sample in a study of blood T cells in healthy people across ages. Alongside a J-beta primer mix, a sample-barcoded 5' primer served in a second PCR lasting about 7 to 12 cycles. TCRdb recomputed calls from the 5' RACE reads with MiXCR, one row per CDR3 protein. The sample comprises some 1.7 million distinct CDR3 sequences, 28% of which are singletons, and less than 9.5% rests with the top ten. The sequenced material came from blood. All receptors derive from a woman aged 25 to 45 in good health.

As to this clonotype: Mismatch with germline at one junction end may stem from a read error. V usage is TRBV28 and J usage is TRBJ2-2, with 10 bases fitting TRBD1. The CDR3 spans 14 residues. Germline CDR1 MDHEN, CDR2 SYDVKM. The CDR3 loop reads CASSSVTGGGERFF. CDR3 DNA: TGTGCCAGCAGTTCCGTGACAGGGGGCGGGGAGCGGTTTTTT. The whole variable domain, filled in from reference TRBV28 and TRBJ2-2, reads DVKVTQSSRYLVKRTGEKVFLECVQDMDHENMFWYRQDPGLGLRLIYFSYDVKMKEKGDIPEGYSVSREKKERFSLILESASTNQTSMYLCASSSVTGGGERFFGEGSRLTVL.

This clonotype was observed at least ten times. The genes are TRBV7-2 and TRBJ2-1, with 8 bases fitting TRBD2. The V segment lost 1 base and the J segment 2 bases; nucleotides outside the gene matches: 1. The CDR3 totals 15 residues. Per germline, CDR1 SGHTA and CDR2 FQGNSA. CDR3 coding DNA: TGTGCCAGCAGCTTAGTTAGCGGGACCTACAATGAGCAGTTCTTC. It codes for CASSLVSGTYNEQFF.

A few counts support this clonotype. The rearrangement links TRBV11-2 to TRBJ1-1, with D unresolved. CDR1 and CDR2 from the germline V gene are SGHAT and FQNNGV. With 5 bases removed from V and 6 bases from J, the gap between germline ends came to 16 bases. The CDR3 consists of 14 residues. The CDR3 loop is CASSASWAGAEAFF. The CDR3 bases are TGTGCCAGCAGCGCCTCGTGGGCCGGCGCTGAAGCTTTCTTT. Variable domain in full (rest from reference TRBV11-2 and TRBJ1-1): EAGVAQSPRYKIIEKRQSVAFWCNPISGHATLYWYQQILGQGPKLLIQFQNNGVVDDSQLPKDRFSAERLKGVDSTLKIQPAKLEDSAVYLCASSASWAGAEAFFGQGTRLTVV.

This clonotype was recorded at least ten times. V is TRBV7-9 and J is TRBJ1-1, with D uncertain. The CDR3 consists of 14 residues. V lost 5 bases to trimming and J lost 3 bases, with 13 bases between them. In germline, CDR1 is SEHNR, CDR2 FQNEAQ (reference sequence). CDR3 DNA sequence: TGTGCCAGCAGCCCCGGGTTTGACGACACTGAAGCTTTCTTT. It translates to CASSPGFDDTEAFF.

This clonotype was picked up many times. The chain joins TRBV12-3 or TRBV12-4 to TRBJ2-1, with 10 bases that match TRBD2. V lost 11 bases to trimming and J lost 4 bases; unmatched junction nucleotides: 5. The CDR3 totals 13 residues. CDR3 loop: CAGASGGYNEQFF. DNA of the CDR3: TGTGCCGGCGCTAGCGGGGGTTACAATGAGCAGTTCTTC.

V gene TRBV2 combines with J gene TRBJ2-1, with TRBD1 matching over 8 bases. Per the germline V gene, CDR1 is SNHLY and CDR2 is FYNNEI. J lost 4 bases, V lost 4 bases, and 3 bases had no gene match. The CDR3 contains 14 residues. This CDR3 is CASSVQGAYNEQFF. CDR3 DNA: TGTGCCAGCAGTGTCCAGGGGGCGTACAATGAGCAGTTCTTC.

The chain carries TRBV20-1 and TRBJ1-2; D is uncertain. CDR3 length equals 13 residues. V lost 4 bases and J lost 3, with 12 bases in between. Germline loops: CDR1 DFQATT, CDR2 SNEGSKA (reference sequence). The CDR3 spells CSATKPEHYGYTF. In nucleotides, the CDR3 is TGCAGTGCTACCAAACCGGAACACTATGGCTACACCTTC.

The genes are TRBV6-5 and TRBJ1-2; no reliable D call. CDR3 size: 13 residues. The V and J ends lost 3 bases and 4 bases respectively, with 9 bases between them. Germline CDR1 MNHEY, CDR2 SVGAGI. In DNA, the CDR3 is TGTGCCAGCAGTTATAGATGGAGCTATGGCTACACCTTC. This codes for CASSYRWSYGYTF.